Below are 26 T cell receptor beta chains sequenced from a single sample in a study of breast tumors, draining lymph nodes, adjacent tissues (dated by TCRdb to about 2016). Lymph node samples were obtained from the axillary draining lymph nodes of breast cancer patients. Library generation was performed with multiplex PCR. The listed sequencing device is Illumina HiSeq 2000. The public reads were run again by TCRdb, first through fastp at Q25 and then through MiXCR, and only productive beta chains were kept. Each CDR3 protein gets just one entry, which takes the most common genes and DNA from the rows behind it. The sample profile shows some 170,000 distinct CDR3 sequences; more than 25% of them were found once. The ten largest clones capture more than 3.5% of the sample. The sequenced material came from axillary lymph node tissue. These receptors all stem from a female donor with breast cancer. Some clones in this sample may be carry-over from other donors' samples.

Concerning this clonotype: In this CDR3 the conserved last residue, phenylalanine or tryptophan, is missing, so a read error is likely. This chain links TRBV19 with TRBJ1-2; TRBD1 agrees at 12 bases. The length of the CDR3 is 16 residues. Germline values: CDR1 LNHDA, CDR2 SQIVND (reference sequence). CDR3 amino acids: CASRRGTGGKDYGYTS. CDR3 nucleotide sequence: TGTGCCAGCAGAAGAGGGACAGGGGGCAAGGACTATGGTTACACCTCC.

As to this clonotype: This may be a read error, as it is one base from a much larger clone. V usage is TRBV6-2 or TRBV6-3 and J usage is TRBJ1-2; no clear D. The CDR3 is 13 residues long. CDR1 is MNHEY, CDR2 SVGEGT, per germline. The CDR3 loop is CASSYSIGDGHTF. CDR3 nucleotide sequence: TGTGCCAGCAGTTACTCTATCGGCGATGGCCACACCTTC.

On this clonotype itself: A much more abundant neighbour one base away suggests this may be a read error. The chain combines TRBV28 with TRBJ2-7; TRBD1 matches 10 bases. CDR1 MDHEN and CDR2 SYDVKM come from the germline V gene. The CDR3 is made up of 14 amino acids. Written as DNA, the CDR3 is TGTGCCGGCAGGCCTCCGGGACAGGGGCTAAGGCAGTACTTC. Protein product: CAGRPPGQGLRQYF.

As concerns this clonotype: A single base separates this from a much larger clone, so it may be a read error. The CDR3 protein is CASSYRDREYYGCTF. The CDR3 nucleotides read TGTGCCAGCAGTTATAGGGACAGGGAATACTATGGCTGCACCTTC. This rearrangement joins TRBV28 to TRBJ1-2; 9 nucleotides line up with TRBD1. Germline loops: CDR1 MDHEN, CDR2 SYDVKM. The CDR3 is 15 amino acids.

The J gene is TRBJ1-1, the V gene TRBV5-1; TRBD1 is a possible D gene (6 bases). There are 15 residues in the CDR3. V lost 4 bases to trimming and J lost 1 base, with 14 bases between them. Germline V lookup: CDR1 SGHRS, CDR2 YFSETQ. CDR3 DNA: TGCGCCAGCAGCCCCTCCGGGACACCGAACACTGAAGCTTTCTTT. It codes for CASSPSGTPNTEAFF.

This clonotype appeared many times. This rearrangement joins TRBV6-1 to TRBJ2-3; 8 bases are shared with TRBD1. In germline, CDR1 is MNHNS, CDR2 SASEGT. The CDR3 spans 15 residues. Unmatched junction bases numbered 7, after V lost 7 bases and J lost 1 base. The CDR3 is CASIDRGVGTDTQYF. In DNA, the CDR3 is TGTGCCAGCATCGACAGGGGAGTGGGCACAGATACGCAGTATTTT.

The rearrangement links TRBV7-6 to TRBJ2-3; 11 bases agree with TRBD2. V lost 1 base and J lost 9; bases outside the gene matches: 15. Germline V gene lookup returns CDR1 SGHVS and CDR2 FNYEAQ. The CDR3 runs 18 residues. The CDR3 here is CASSLGASGGPLPHTQYF. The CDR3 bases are TGTGCCAGCAGCTTAGGGGCTAGCGGGGGGCCCCTCCCACACACGCAGTATTTT.

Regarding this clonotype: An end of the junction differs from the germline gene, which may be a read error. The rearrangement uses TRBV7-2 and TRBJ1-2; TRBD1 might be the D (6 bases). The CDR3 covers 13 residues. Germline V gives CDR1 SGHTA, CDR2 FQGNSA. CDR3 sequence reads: CASSGRGRYGCTF. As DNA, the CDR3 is TGTGCCAGCAGCGGCCGGGGGCGGTATGGCTGCACCTTC.

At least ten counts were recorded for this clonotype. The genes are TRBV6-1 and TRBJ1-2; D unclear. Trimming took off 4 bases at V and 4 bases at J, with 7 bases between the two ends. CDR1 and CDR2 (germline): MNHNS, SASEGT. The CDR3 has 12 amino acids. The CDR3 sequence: CASSVKVYGYTF. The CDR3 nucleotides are TGTGCCAGCAGTGTGAAGGTCTATGGCTACACCTTC.

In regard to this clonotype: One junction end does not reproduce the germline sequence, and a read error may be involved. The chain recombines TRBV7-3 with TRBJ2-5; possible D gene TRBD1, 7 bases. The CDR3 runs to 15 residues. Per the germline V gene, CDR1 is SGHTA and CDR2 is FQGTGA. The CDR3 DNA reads TGTGCCAGCGGCTTAATTGCGGGACAGCAAGGGACCCAGTACTTC. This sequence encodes CASGLIAGQQGTQYF.

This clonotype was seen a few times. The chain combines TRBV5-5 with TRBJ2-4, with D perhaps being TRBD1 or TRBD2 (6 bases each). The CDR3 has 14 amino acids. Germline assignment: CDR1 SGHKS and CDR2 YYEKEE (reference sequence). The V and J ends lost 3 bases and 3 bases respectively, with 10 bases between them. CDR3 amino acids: CASSSEGGKNIQYF. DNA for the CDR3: TGTGCCAGCAGCTCGGAGGGGGGCAAAAACATTCAGTACTTC.

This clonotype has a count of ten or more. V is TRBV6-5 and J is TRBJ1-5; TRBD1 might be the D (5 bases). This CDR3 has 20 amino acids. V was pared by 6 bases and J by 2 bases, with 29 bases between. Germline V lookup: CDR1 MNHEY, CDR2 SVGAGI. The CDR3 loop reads CASRTPNRDQNSSCNQPQHF. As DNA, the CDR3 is TGTGCCAGCAGGACGCCAAACCGGGACCAAAATAGCTCTTGCAATCAGCCCCAGCATTTT.

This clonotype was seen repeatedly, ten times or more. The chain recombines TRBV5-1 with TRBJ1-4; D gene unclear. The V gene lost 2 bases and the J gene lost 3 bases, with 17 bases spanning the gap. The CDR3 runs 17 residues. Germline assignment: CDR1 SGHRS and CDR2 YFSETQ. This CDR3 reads CASSFGLRRGSNEKLFF. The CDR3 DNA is TGCGCCAGCAGCTTTGGCCTCCGGCGGGGTTCTAATGAAAAACTGTTTTTT.

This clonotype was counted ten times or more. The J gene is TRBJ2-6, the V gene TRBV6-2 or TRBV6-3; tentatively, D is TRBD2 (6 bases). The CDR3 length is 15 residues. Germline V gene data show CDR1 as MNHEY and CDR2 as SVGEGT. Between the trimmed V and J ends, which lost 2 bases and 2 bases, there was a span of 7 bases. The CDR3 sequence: CASSYGGAGANVLTF. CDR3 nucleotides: TGTGCCAGCAGTTACGGAGGGGCTGGGGCCAACGTCCTGACTTTC.

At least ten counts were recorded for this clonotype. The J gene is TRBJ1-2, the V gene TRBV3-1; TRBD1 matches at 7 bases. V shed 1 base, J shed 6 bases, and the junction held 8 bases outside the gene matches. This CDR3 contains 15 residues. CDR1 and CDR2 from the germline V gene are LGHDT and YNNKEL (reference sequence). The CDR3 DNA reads TGTGCCAGCAGCCAAGCGGCGACAGGGCCGAATGGCTACACCTTC. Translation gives CASSQAATGPNGYTF.

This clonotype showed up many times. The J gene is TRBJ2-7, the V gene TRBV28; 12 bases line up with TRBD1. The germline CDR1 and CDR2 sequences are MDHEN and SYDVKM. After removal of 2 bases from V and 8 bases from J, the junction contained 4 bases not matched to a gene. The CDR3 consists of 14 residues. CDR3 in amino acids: CASSLPGQGAKQYF. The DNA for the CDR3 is TGTGCCAGCAGTTTACCGGGACAGGGGGCAAAGCAGTACTTC.

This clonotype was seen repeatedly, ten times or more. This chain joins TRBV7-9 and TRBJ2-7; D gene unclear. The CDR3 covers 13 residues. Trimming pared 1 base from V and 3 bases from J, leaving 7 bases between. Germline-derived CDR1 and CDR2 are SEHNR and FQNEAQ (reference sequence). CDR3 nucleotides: TGTGCCAGCAGCTTAGAGAATGGCTACGAGCAGTACTTC. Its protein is CASSLENGYEQYF.

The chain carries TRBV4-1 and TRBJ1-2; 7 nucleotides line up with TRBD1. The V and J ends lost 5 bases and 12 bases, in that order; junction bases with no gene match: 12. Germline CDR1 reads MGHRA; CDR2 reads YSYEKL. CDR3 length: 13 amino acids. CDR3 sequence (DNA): TGCGCCAGCAGCGACAGTGGGTGGGACAGCCACACCTTC. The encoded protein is CASSDSGWDSHTF.

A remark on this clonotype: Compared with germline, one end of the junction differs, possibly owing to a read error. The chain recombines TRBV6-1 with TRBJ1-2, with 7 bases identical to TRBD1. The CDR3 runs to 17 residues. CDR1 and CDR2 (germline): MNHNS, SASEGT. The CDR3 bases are TGTGCCAGCAGCGAAGAGGCATGGGACAGAGTACATGGTGGCTACACCTTC. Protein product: CASSEEAWDRVHGGYTF.

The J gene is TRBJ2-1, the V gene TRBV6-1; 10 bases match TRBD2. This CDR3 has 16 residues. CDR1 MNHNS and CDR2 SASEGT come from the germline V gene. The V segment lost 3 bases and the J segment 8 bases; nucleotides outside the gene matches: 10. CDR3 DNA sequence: TGTGCCAGCAGTGAGGGCAGCGGGGGGGCGGGCGATGAGCAGTTCTTC. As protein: CASSEGSGGAGDEQFF.

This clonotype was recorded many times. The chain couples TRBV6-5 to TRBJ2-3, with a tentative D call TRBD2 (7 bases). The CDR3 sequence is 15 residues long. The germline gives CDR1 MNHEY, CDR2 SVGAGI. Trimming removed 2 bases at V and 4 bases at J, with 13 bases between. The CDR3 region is CASSYPGGSPDTQYF. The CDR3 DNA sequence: TGTGCCAGCAGTTACCCGGGGGGCTCCCCAGATACGCAGTATTTT.

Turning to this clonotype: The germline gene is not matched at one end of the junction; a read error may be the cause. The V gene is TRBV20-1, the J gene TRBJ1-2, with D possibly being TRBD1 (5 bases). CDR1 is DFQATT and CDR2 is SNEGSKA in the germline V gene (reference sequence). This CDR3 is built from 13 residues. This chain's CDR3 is CSASPRQRYAYTF. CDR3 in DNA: TGCAGTGCTAGTCCCCGACAGAGGTATGCCTACACCTTC.

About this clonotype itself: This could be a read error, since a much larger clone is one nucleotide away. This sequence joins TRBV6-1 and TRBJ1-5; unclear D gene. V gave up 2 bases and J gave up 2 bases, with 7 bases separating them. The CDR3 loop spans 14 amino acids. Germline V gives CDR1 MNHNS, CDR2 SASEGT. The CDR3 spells CASSEPRGNQPQHF. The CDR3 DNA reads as TGTGCCAGCAGTGAACCTAGGGGCAATCAGCCCCAGCATTTT.

In DNA, the CDR3 is TGTGCCTGGAGTGCCCTTGGGGGAGTTGGGGCCAACGTCCTGACTTTC. It encodes CAWSALGGVGANVLTF. The chain is built from TRBV30 and TRBJ2-6; D tentatively fits TRBD1 or TRBD2 (5 bases each). Germline-derived CDR1 and CDR2 are GTSNPN and SVGIG (reference sequence). Trimming shortened V by 1 base and J by 3 bases, and 13 bases separated the two germline ends. CDR3 length: 16 amino acids.

In nucleotides, the CDR3 is TGTGCCAGCAGCTTTAGGGGGCCGGCCTCCTACGAGCAGTACTTC. This translates into CASSFRGPASYEQYF. This sequence joins TRBV7-3 and TRBJ2-7, with 7 bases that match TRBD1. Germline V gene sequence: CDR1 SGHTA, CDR2 FQGTGA. This CDR3 has 15 residues. The trim removed 3 bases at V and 0 bases at J, leaving 5 bases unmatched.

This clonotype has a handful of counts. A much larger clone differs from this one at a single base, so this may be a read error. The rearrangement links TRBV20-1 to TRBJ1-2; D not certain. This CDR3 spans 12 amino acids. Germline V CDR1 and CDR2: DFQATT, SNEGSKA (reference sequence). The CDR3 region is CTRPRVDYGSTF. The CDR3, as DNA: TGCACCCGCCCCCGCGTCGACTATGGCTCCACCTTC.